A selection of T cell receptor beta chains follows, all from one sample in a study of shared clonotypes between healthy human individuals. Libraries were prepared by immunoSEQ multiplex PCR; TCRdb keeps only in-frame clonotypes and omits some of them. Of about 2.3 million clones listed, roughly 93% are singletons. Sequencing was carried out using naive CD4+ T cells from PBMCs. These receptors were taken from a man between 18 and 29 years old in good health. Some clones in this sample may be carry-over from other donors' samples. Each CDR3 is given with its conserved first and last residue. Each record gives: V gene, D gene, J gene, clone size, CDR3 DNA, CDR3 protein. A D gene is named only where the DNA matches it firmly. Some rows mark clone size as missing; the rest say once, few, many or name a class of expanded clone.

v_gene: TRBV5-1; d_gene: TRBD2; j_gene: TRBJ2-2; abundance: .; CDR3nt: TGCGCCAGCAGCTTGGAGGGCGGGAGGAGCGGGGAGCTGTTTTTT; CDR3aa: CASSLEGGRSGELFF
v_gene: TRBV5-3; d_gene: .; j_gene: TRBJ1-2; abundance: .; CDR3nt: TGTGCCAGAAGCAGACAAATGAACCTTTGGTGGACCTATGGCTACACCTTC; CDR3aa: CARSRQMNLWWTYGYTF
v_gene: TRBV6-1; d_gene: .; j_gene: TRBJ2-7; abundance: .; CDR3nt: TGTGCCAGCAGTGTTAGCAGTATGTACTTC; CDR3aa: CASSVSSMYF
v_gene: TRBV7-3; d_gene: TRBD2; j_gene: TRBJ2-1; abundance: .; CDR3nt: TGTGCCAGCAGCCTAGTTGGGACTAGCGGGAGTGGTAGGCTGTTCTTC; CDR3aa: CASSLVGTSGSGRLFF
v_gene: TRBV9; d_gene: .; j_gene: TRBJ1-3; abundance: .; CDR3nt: TGTGCCAGCAGCGTAGCCCCCTCCGGAGGGAACACCATATATTTT; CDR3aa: CASSVAPSGGNTIYF
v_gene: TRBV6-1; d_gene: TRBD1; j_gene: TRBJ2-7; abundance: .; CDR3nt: TGTGCCAGCTACGGGACAGGGTATGGGGAGCAGTACTTC; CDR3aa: CASYGTGYGEQYF
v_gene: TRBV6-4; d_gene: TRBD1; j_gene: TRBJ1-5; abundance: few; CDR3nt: TGTGCCAGCAGTACCGGGACAGGCGGCAATCAGCCCCAGCATTTT; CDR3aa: CASSTGTGGNQPQHF
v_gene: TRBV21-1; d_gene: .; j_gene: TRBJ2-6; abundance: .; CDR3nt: TGTGCCAGCAGCAAAGCTGGGGAAGGGACCACGACTACTGGGGCCAACGTCCTGACTTTC; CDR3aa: CASSKAGEGTTTTGANVLTF
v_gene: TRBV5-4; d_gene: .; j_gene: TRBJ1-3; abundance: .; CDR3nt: TGTGCCAGCAGCTTAGTCGGGGACCAAAACACCATATATTTT; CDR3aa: CASSLVGDQNTIYF
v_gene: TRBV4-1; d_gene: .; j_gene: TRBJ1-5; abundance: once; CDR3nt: TGCGCCAGCAGCCAAGATCCTAGTAGCAATCAGCCCCAGCATTTT; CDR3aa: CASSQDPSSNQPQHF
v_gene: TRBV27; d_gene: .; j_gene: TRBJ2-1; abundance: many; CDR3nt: TGTGCCAGCCATTCTCCCTTCGGTTCCTACAATGAGCAGTTCTTC; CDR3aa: CASHSPFGSYNEQFF
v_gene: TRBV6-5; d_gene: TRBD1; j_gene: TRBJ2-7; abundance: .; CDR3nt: TGTGCCAGCAGTGCCGGACAGGGGGCCTACGAGCAGTACTTC; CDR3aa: CASSAGQGAYEQYF
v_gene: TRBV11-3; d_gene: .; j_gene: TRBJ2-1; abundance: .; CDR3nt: TGTGCCAGCAGCCCCTGGTCCCAACACCACGGGGATGAGCAGTTCTTC; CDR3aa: CASSPWSQHHGDEQFF
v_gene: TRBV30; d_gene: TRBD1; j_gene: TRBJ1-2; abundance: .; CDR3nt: TGTGCCTGGAGTGCCCCGACAGGGGGCGCGGGGGGCTACACCTTC; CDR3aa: CAWSAPTGGAGGYTF